This TCR beta chain comes out of a study of post-analysis software for immune sequencing data. Study-level information: Relapsing-remitting, secondary progressive and progressive-relapsing multiple sclerosis were all included among the disease courses. General observations from the study: Relative to controls, patients with multiple sclerosis showed significantly lower normalized Chao1 diversity.

As for this clonotype: Its antigen is still unknown.

The library was made from cDNA and included unique molecular identifiers. Yield was roughly 0.5 million cDNA molecules from about 1 to 10 million T cells. TCRdb passed the PCR reads through MiXCR, listing each CDR3 protein once. The sample has approximately 730,000 distinct CDR3 sequences; about half are singletons. The TCR comes from a girl between 10 and 17 years old with multiple sclerosis. The specimen was blood.

The CDR3 region has the DNA TGCAGTGCTAGGAGGACAGCGGACTATGGCTACACCTTC. This encodes CSARRTADYGYTF. This chain uses TRBV20-1 with TRBJ1-2, with a tentative D call TRBD1 (6 bases). V dropped 3 bases and J dropped 3 bases, with 11 bases sitting between them. This CDR3 is 13 amino acids long. Germline CDR1 and CDR2: DFQATT and SNEGSKA (reference sequence).